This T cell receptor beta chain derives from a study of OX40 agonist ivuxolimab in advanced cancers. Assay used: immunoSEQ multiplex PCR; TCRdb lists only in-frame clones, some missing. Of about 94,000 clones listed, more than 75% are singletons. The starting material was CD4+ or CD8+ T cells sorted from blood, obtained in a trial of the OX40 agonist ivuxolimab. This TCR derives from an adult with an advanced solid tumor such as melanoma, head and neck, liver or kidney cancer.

CDR3 in DNA: TGTGCCAGCAGCTTAGCGCCGAAAGGAACTCTCCTAGGAAACACCATATATTTT. Amino acid sequence: CASSLAPKGTLLGNTIYF. The rearrangement joins TRBV7-6 to TRBJ1-3; D ambiguous. The ends were cut back, 0 bases at V and 4 bases at J, with 19 bases in the middle. Germline V gene lookup returns CDR1 SGHVS and CDR2 FNYEAQ. This CDR3 has 18 amino acids.